The TCR beta chain under discussion was sequenced for a study of T cells in Graves' hyperthyroidism and ophthalmopathy. Deletions cut 5 bases from V and 0 bases from J, with 12 bases between. Germline V gene lookup returns CDR1 SGHRS and CDR2 YFSETQ. The CDR3 runs to 15 residues. The study excluded patients with uncontrolled infection, other autoimmune disease, pregnancy or lactation. Orbital computed tomography, thyroid ultrasound, serum thyroxine and TRAb, and clinical symptoms together informed the diagnoses. This clonotype was seen at least ten times. Researchers amplified the TCR beta CDR3 regions from RNA transcripts. Initially, a first-round RT-PCR of the TCR CDR3 employed the HTBI primer set. TCRdb reprocessed the multiplex PCR reads via MiXCR and lists one record per CDR3 protein. The table has 340,000 or so distinct CDR3 sequences, around a fifth seen once.

This TCR was recovered from a woman in her forties or fifties with Graves' hyperthyroidism. The sample comprised blood. The chain is built from TRBV5-1 and TRBJ1-5; D not certain. In nucleotides, the CDR3 is TGCGCCAGCAGATTCCAGGAGCCTAGCAATCAGCCCCAGCATTTT. It translates to CASRFQEPSNQPQHF. The entire variable domain, with the rest obtained from reference TRBV5-1 and TRBJ1-5, is as follows: KAGVTQTPRYLIKTRGQQVTLSCSPISGHRSVSWYQQTPGQGLQFLFEYFSETQRNKGNFPGRFSGRQFSNSRSEMNVSTLELGDSALYLCASRFQEPSNQPQHFGDGTRLSIL.